The rows below give T cell receptor beta chains drawn from one sample of a study of T cells in Graves' hyperthyroidism and ophthalmopathy. One entry per CDR3 protein results from TCRdb running MiXCR on the multiplex PCR reads. The profile shows approximately 530,000 distinct CDR3 sequences, 20% of them singletons. The sequenced material came from blood. These receptors all come from a man aged 40-49 years with Graves' ophthalmopathy. Each CDR3 is given with its conserved first and last residue. Fields, in order: D gene, clone size, J gene, V gene, CDR3 DNA, CDR3 protein. D genes are given only for firm matches. The size of a clone is reported for some rows only, either as once, few or many, or as a class for expanded clones.

-	-	TRBJ2-5	TRBV7-2	TGTGCCAGCAGCTTATCCGACTTCGGAGAGACCCAGTACTTC	CASSLSDFGETQYF
TRBD2	many	TRBJ2-1	TRBV20-1	TGCAGTGCTAGAGATAAGCCCAGCGGGAGCCGGTACAATGAGCAGTTCTTC	CSARDKPSGSRYNEQFF
TRBD1	few	TRBJ2-1	TRBV2	TGTGCCAGCAGTGGACAGGGGTTGTACAATGAGCAGTTCTTC	CASSGQGLYNEQFF
-	few	TRBJ2-1	TRBV10-3	TGTGCCATCAGTGAGAATTCGGGCAATGAGCAGTTCTTC	CAISENSGNEQFF
-	many	TRBJ2-1	TRBV7-9	TGTGCCAGCACCCCCCCGTCGGGCCAGCAGTTCTTC	CASTPPSGQQFF
-	few	TRBJ2-2	TRBV5-1	TGCGCCAGCAGCTTTGGGCCACTAGGAGGGGAGCTGTTTTTT	CASSFGPLGGELFF
-	-	TRBJ2-7	TRBV14	TGTGCCAGCAGCCTTGGGGGGGCGGTCTACGAGCAGTACTTC	CASSLGGAVYEQYF
-	many	TRBJ2-3	TRBV18	TGTGCCAGCTCTCCAAGTAACCCCTCCGGCACAGATACGCAGTATTTT	CASSPSNPSGTDTQYF
-	many	TRBJ2-7	TRBV28	TGTGCCAGCAGTCCCCGGTACGAGCAGTACTTC	CASSPRYEQYF
-	-	TRBJ1-2	TRBV7-9	TGTGCCAGCAGCCGGGCGGGTAAGGGAGATTATGGCTACACCTTC	CASSRAGKGDYGYTF
-	few	TRBJ2-2	TRBV29-1	TGCAGCGCCTCAGACACCGGGGAGCTGTTTTTT	CSASDTGELFF
TRBD2	few	TRBJ2-7	TRBV27	TGTGCCAGCAGTCCCTTAGCGGGGGCAAGCTCCTACGAGCAGTACTTC	CASSPLAGASSYEQYF
TRBD1	-	TRBJ1-2	TRBV29-1	TGCAGCGTTGAAACCGGGACAGTACATGGCTACACCTTC	CSVETGTVHGYTF
-	many	TRBJ1-5	TRBV27	TGTGCCAGCAGTTTATTGGGCAGGGAGGGTCAGCCCCAGCATTTT	CASSLLGREGQPQHF
-	few	TRBJ2-1	TRBV3-1	TGTGCCAGCAGCCTCCCCCATCCCTCGGATGAGCAGTTCTTC	CASSLPHPSDEQFF
TRBD2	few	TRBJ2-7	TRBV7-3	TGTGCCAGCAGCTTAATCGCGGGAGGGCCCGGCGAGCAGTACTTC	CASSLIAGGPGEQYF
-	few	TRBJ2-7	TRBV13	TGTGCCAGCAGCTTAACTAGGTTTCGATTATCCTACGAGCAGTACTTC	CASSLTRFRLSYEQYF
-	few	TRBJ2-2	TRBV10-3	TGTGCCATACCACAGGAAGACACCGGGGAGCTGTTTTTT	CAIPQEDTGELFF
TRBD1	many	TRBJ2-2	TRBV3-1	TGTGCCAGCAGCCAGACACAGGGGAGCGGGGAGCTGTTTTTT	CASSQTQGSGELFF
TRBD2	-	TRBJ2-3	TRBV28	TGTGCCAGCAGTTTATGGCCTAGCGGGGGAGGTACAGATACGCAGTATTTT	CASSLWPSGGGTDTQYF
-	few	TRBJ1-4	TRBV20-1	TGCAGTGCCCCCGGACAGCTCAATGAAAAACTGTTTTTT	CSAPGQLNEKLFF
-	many	TRBJ2-4	TRBV7-2	TGTGCCAGCAGCTCGACTAGGAGCATTCAGTACTTC	CASSSTRSIQYF
-	-	TRBJ2-5	TRBV15	TGTGCCACCAGCAGCTCAACAGGAGTCCAAGAGACCCAGTACTTC	CATSSSTGVQETQYF
-	-	TRBJ2-3	TRBV6-2/TRBV6-3	TGTGCCAGCAGTTACGGGATTCATACGCAGTATTTT	CASSYGIHTQYF
-	-	TRBJ2-6	TRBV6-1	TGTGCCAGCAATCCCAAATTGGGCAGACGCTCTGGGGCCAACGTCCTGACTTTC	CASNPKLGRRSGANVLTF
-	-	TRBJ2-1	TRBV6-1	TGTGCCAGCACCGGCAGGGGACAAACCTACAATGAGCAGTTCTTC	CASTGRGQTYNEQFF
-	few	TRBJ1-3	TRBV30	TGTGCCTGGAGTGTAGGGTCCGCGGACACCATATATTTT	CAWSVGSADTIYF
-	-	TRBJ1-6	TRBV28	TGTGCCAGCAGTTCCGACAGGAGGGTGAATTCACCCCTCCACTTT	CASSSDRRVNSPLHF
-	many	TRBJ2-7	TRBV20-1	TGCAGTGCTAGACAGACTATACCCTACGAGCAGTACTTC	CSARQTIPYEQYF
TRBD1	-	TRBJ1-6	TRBV9	TGTGCCAGCAGCCGGGGACAGGAAAATTCACCCCTCCACTTT	CASSRGQENSPLHF
TRBD1	-	TRBJ2-5	TRBV5-1	TGCGCCAGCAGCTTAGAGTACAGGGGGCTGGAGACCCAGTACTTC	CASSLEYRGLETQYF
TRBD2	many	TRBJ2-1	TRBV5-1	TGCGCCAGCAGCTTTACTAGCGGGAGTAGTTGGAATGAGCAGTTCTTC	CASSFTSGSSWNEQFF
TRBD2	-	TRBJ2-1	TRBV6-2/TRBV6-3	TGTGCCAGCAGTCGGACTAGCGGGACCAATGAGCAGTTCTTC	CASSRTSGTNEQFF
-	-	TRBJ1-1	TRBV16	TGTGCCAGCAGCCTTCAGCAGGGCGCCACTGAAGCTTTCTTT	CASSLQQGATEAFF
TRBD2	-	TRBJ2-1	TRBV7-3	TGTGCCAGCAGCTCGTTCGGGGAGCGACTAGCGACTTACAATGAGCAGTTCTTC	CASSSFGERLATYNEQFF
TRBD2	once	TRBJ2-1	TRBV7-7	TGTGCTAGCAGCCCTTCTAGCGGCAATGAGCAGTTCTTC	CASSPSSGNEQFF
TRBD2	-	TRBJ2-5	TRBV20-1	TGCAGTGCTAGGAAGGCTAGCGGGCCCCAAGAGACCCAGTACTTC	CSARKASGPQETQYF
-	many	TRBJ2-1	TRBV18	TGTGCCAGCTCACCACCCCCGAGCCCCAATGAGCAGTTCTTC	CASSPPPSPNEQFF
TRBD1	many	TRBJ1-5	TRBV12-3/TRBV12-4	TGTGCCAGCAGTACAGGGGCTAGCAATCAGCCCCAGCATTTT	CASSTGASNQPQHF
-	many	TRBJ2-3	TRBV5-1	TGCGCCAGCAGCCATCCGGGGAGCACAGATACGCAGTATTTT	CASSHPGSTDTQYF
TRBD1	-	TRBJ2-7	TRBV7-9	TGTGCCAGCAGACCAGGGACAGACTCCTACGAGCAGTACTTC	CASRPGTDSYEQYF
-	-	TRBJ2-2	TRBV19	TGTGCCAGTACCCTACAGGGAGGGAGCGGGGAGCTGTTTTTT	CASTLQGGSGELFF
TRBD1	-	TRBJ1-5	TRBV28	TGTGCCAGCAGTTTTCTGGGACAGGGGGATCAGCCCCAGCATTTT	CASSFLGQGDQPQHF
-	-	TRBJ1-4	TRBV7-6	TGTGCCAGCAGCCAAGAGACCAGGCGGCTCGGTGGAAAACTGTTTTTT	CASSQETRRLGGKLFF
-	-	TRBJ1-4	TRBV29-1	TGCAGCGGCCAAGGGTTTGATGAAAAACTGTTTTTT	CSGQGFDEKLFF
TRBD1	few	TRBJ1-6	TRBV19	TGTGCCAGTAGTAGAAACAGGGGAAATTCACCCCTCCACTTT	CASSRNRGNSPLHF
TRBD1	many	TRBJ2-5	TRBV7-3	TGTGCCAGCAGCCTTGGGACAGGGCCACAAGAGACCCAGTACTTC	CASSLGTGPQETQYF
TRBD1	many	TRBJ1-1	TRBV5-1	TGCGCCAGCAGCAGGACAGGGGCCGCGGTGGAAGCTTTCTTT	CASSRTGAAVEAFF
TRBD1	many	TRBJ1-5	TRBV6-2/TRBV6-3	TGTGCCAGCAGTCGACAGGGTCAGGATCAGCCCCAGCATTTT	CASSRQGQDQPQHF
TRBD1	few	TRBJ1-5	TRBV12-3/TRBV12-4	TGTGCCAGCATCCACAACAGGGGACTCGATAGCAATCAGCCCCAGCATTTT	CASIHNRGLDSNQPQHF
-	-	TRBJ1-1	TRBV19	TGTGCCAGTAGTATTGACAGGTTAATTTGGACTGAAGCTTTCTTT	CASSIDRLIWTEAFF
TRBD2	-	TRBJ2-1	TRBV5-8	TGTGCCAGCAGCTTGTGGCGGGGGGGCAATAATGAGCAGTTCTTC	CASSLWRGGNNEQFF
-	-	TRBJ1-3	TRBV9	TGTGCCAGCAGTGGGGGGGAAGCCGGAAACACCATATATTTT	CASSGGEAGNTIYF
-	few	TRBJ2-5	TRBV7-7	TGTGCTAGCAGCCGAGGTGGGGGTAGTGAGACCCAGTACTTC	CASSRGGGSETQYF
TRBD2	many	TRBJ2-7	TRBV10-3	TGTGCCCTAAGGACGAGCGGGGGACATTCCTACGAGCAGTACTTC	CALRTSGGHSYEQYF